This passage covers 21 T cell receptor beta chains from one sample sequenced in a study of cytomegalovirus exposure and HLA in healthy donors. A multiplex PCR was run with 60 Vbeta primers and 13 Jbeta primers. The table came from immunoSEQ multiplex PCR; TCRdb's copy has only in-frame clones and leaves some out. The data contain approximately 120,000 clones, about three quarters of them seen just once; the ten biggest clones take up about 13%. Sequenced sample: PBMCs. These TCRs come from a woman aged 60-75 years in good health and CMV-seropositive.

The CDR3 bases are TGTGCCAGCAGCTTAGGGGCAGGGGGTGAGCAGTTCTTC. Its translation: CASSLGAGGEQFF. The chain couples TRBV7-6 to TRBJ2-1, with 7 bases matching TRBD1. The CDR3 is 13 residues long. The V segment lost 1 base and the J segment 9 bases; nucleotides outside the gene matches: 3. Per the germline V gene, CDR1 is SGHVS and CDR2 is FNYEAQ.

The chain links TRBV15 to TRBJ2-7; maybe TRBD2 (6 bases). Trimming took 2 bases from V and 6 from J, leaving 11 bases between them. The CDR3 consists of 13 residues. CDR1 and CDR2 (germline): LNHNV, YYDKDF (reference sequence). The CDR3 reads CATSRLPGAEQYF. The CDR3 coding sequence is TGTGCCACCAGCAGACTACCGGGAGCCGAGCAGTACTTC.

The chain has TRBV30 and TRBJ1-1; no firm D call. Trimming stripped 1 base from V and 3 bases from J, with 6 bases between. The germline V gene has CDR1 GTSNPN and CDR2 SVGIG (reference sequence). The CDR3 sequence is 12 residues long. The CDR3 region has the DNA TGTGCCTGGAGTGCCCGTCACACTGAAGCTTTCTTT. Translated, it gives CAWSARHTEAFF.

This clone was counted only a few times. The chain has TRBV2 and TRBJ2-1, with D perhaps TRBD2 (5 bases). The ends were cut back, 2 bases at V and 6 bases at J, with 11 bases in the middle. Germline V gives CDR1 SNHLY, CDR2 FYNNEI. The CDR3 has 14 amino acids. DNA of the CDR3: TGTGCCAGCAGTGAAAGTACACGGGGCAATGAGCAGTTCTTC. Protein sequence: CASSESTRGNEQFF.

The rearrangement uses TRBV5-4 and TRBJ2-3; 10 bases are shared with TRBD2. From germline, CDR1 is SGHNT and CDR2 YYREEE (reference sequence). The CDR3 runs to 15 residues. J gave up 7 bases and V 4 bases, and 9 bases lay outside the gene matches. The CDR3 sequence: CASSPALAGGNTQYF. The CDR3 DNA reads TGTGCCAGCAGCCCCGCCTTAGCGGGGGGTAATACGCAGTATTTT.

The rearrangement uses TRBV4-2 and TRBJ2-7; 9 bases map to TRBD2. The CDR3 totals 15 residues. CDR1 is LGHNA and CDR2 is YNFKEQ in the germline V gene. Unmatched junction bases numbered 6, after V lost 0 bases and J lost 6 bases. Here the CDR3 reads CASSQDSGRGPEQYF. The CDR3 DNA is TGTGCCAGCAGCCAAGATAGCGGGAGAGGTCCCGAGCAGTACTTC.

The V and J genes are TRBV5-5 and TRBJ1-5; maybe TRBD1 (5 bases). The CDR3 length is 16 residues. CDR1 is SGHKS, CDR2 YYEKEE, per germline (reference sequence). The V gene lost 0 bases and the J gene lost 6 bases, with 16 bases spanning the gap. CDR3 sequence: CASSLEHPLGGQPQHF. The CDR3 DNA reads as TGTGCCAGCAGCTTGGAGCACCCTCTGGGGGGTCAGCCCCAGCATTTT.

The J gene is TRBJ2-3, the V gene TRBV7-2; 10 bases match TRBD2. Germline V gene data show CDR1 as SGHTA and CDR2 as FQGNSA. The length of the CDR3 is 16 residues. With 5 bases clipped from V and 2 bases from J, the junction kept 7 bases outside the gene matches. The CDR3 protein is CASSPQSGRATDTQYF. For the CDR3, the DNA is TGTGCCAGCAGCCCCCAAAGCGGGAGGGCCACAGATACGCAGTATTTT.

CDR3 in DNA: TGTGCCAGCAGGAGAGGGGGAACATTTCTCTCCTACGAGCAGTACTTC. Translating gives CASRRGGTFLSYEQYF. V and J are TRBV2 and TRBJ2-7; tentatively, D is TRBD1 (6 bases). Per germline, CDR1 SNHLY and CDR2 FYNNEI. Between the trimmed V and J ends, which lost 6 bases and 0 bases, there was a span of 18 bases. The CDR3 consists of 16 residues.

The chain employs TRBV5-1 and TRBJ1-2; TRBD1 is a possible D gene (6 bases). The germline gives CDR1 SGHRS, CDR2 YFSETQ. This CDR3 has 15 amino acids. Deletions cut 1 base from V and 6 bases from J, with 16 bases between. The CDR3 region has the DNA TGCGCCAGCAGCTTGTTAACAGGGTCTATGGATGGCTACACCTTC. Amino acid sequence: CASSLLTGSMDGYTF.

CDR3 loop: CASSSLADSYNEQFF. Written as DNA, the CDR3 is TGTGCCAGCAGTTCACTAGCGGACTCCTACAATGAGCAGTTCTTC. The chain couples TRBV2 to TRBJ2-1; 8 nucleotides match TRBD2. The CDR3 runs 15 residues. From germline, CDR1 is SNHLY and CDR2 FYNNEI. Trimming at V came to 5 bases and at J to 0 bases, leaving 3 bases not matched to a gene.

The rearrangement links TRBV5-5 to TRBJ1-3; unclear D gene. Germline lookup yields CDR1 SGHKS and CDR2 YYEKEE (reference sequence). The CDR3 is 14 residues long. Deletions cut 1 base from V and 1 base from J, with 6 bases between. The CDR3 region has the DNA TGTGCCAGCAGCTTGCGGGTATCTGGAAACACCATATATTTT. This encodes CASSLRVSGNTIYF. Variable domain in full (rest from reference TRBV5-5 and TRBJ1-3): DAGVTQSPTHLIKTRGQQVTLRCSPISGHKSVSWYQQVLGQGPQFIFQYYEKEERGRGNFPDRFSARQFPNYSSELNVNALLLGDSALYLCASSLRVSGNTIYFGEGSWLTVV.

Regarding this clone: A read error may produce the germline difference seen at one junction end. The V gene is TRBV27, the J gene TRBJ1-5; D unresolved. The germline CDR1 and CDR2 sequences are MNHEY and SMNVEV (reference sequence). This CDR3 is 14 amino acids long. The CDR3 sequence: CASSLKASNQPQHF. In nucleotides, the CDR3 is TGTGCCAGCAGTTTGAAGGCTAGCAATCAGCCCCAGCACTTT.

This chain connects TRBV25-1 to TRBJ1-3; no definite D call. Germline assignment: CDR1 MGHDK and CDR2 SYGVNS. The CDR3 runs to 14 residues. Trimming took off 6 bases at V and 0 bases at J, with 9 bases between the two ends. CDR3 bases: TGTGCCAGCAGGGACTCATACTCTGGAAACACCATATATTTT. Protein product: CASRDSYSGNTIYF.

The chain uses TRBV5-4 and TRBJ1-2; D perhaps matches TRBD1 (6 bases). Deletions cut 4 bases from V and 6 bases from J, with 16 bases between. Germline CDR1 and CDR2: SGHNT and YYREEE (reference sequence). This CDR3 region has 14 residues. CDR3 sequence: CASSTRTGKDGYTF. For the CDR3, the DNA is TGTGCCAGCAGCACGCGAACAGGGAAGGATGGCTACACCTTC.

This clone was counted only a few times. CDR3 in amino acids: CASILQGNSPLHF. CDR3 sequence (DNA): TGTGCCAGCATCTTACAGGGGAATTCACCCCTCCACTTT. The rearrangement links TRBV5-6 to TRBJ1-6; 7 nucleotides line up with TRBD1. J gave up 7 bases and V 6 bases, and 4 bases lay outside the gene matches. Germline V gene data show CDR1 as SGHDT and CDR2 as YYEEEE. The CDR3 is 13 residues long.

V usage is TRBV5-1 and J usage is TRBJ2-1; D might be TRBD1 (6 bases). CDR1 and CDR2 from the germline V gene are SGHRS and YFSETQ. The V gene lost 4 bases and the J gene lost 7 bases, with 21 bases spanning the gap. CDR3 length: 16 residues. The CDR3 bases are TGCGCCAGCAGCAAGGTGAGGGACATTACTACAAATGAGCAGTTCTTC. This gives the protein CASSKVRDITTNEQFF.

The chain links TRBV5-1 to TRBJ2-3, with a tentative D call TRBD2 (6 bases). Germline CDR1 reads SGHRS; CDR2 reads YFSETQ. Trimming left V 0 bases short and J 1 base short, with 9 bases between. The CDR3 is 15 residues long. CDR3 coding DNA: TGCGCCAGCAGCTTGGTAACGGGGGGCACAGATACGCAGTATTTT. Translated: CASSLVTGGTDTQYF. The variable domain in full, with the rest retrieved from reference TRBV5-1 and TRBJ2-3, is KAGVTQTPRYLIKTRGQQVTLSCSPISGHRSVSWYQQTPGQGLQFLFEYFSETQRNKGNFPGRFSGRQFSNSRSEMNVSTLELGDSALYLCASSLVTGGTDTQYFGPGTRLTVL.

The chain links TRBV19 to TRBJ1-2, with D hard to call. Germline V gives CDR1 LNHDA, CDR2 SQIVND (reference sequence). V lost 5 bases and J lost 3, with 13 bases in between. CDR3 length equals 14 residues. DNA of the CDR3: TGTGCCAGTAGTCCCTTGGTGGCTGACTATGGCTACACCTTC. Residues: CASSPLVADYGYTF.

V and J are TRBV5-4 and TRBJ2-3; possible D gene TRBD2, 6 bases. Germline V lookup: CDR1 SGHNT, CDR2 YYREEE (reference sequence). V was trimmed by 3 bases and J by 1 base, leaving 6 bases between them. This CDR3 has 13 residues. CDR3 sequence reads: CASSSGGTDTQYF. For the CDR3, the DNA is TGTGCCAGCAGCTCGGGGGGCACAGATACGCAGTATTTT.

This clone was found a few times. Additional DNA sequences in this sample encode the identical CDR3. The chain links TRBV7-2 to TRBJ1-1; D is uncertain. Germline assignment: CDR1 SGHTA and CDR2 FQGNSA. Trimming took off 1 base at V and 1 base at J, with 4 bases between the two ends. There are 13 residues in the CDR3. This CDR3 is CASSLGQNTEAFF. The DNA for the CDR3 is TGTGCCAGCAGCTTAGGACAGAACACTGAAGCTTTCTTT.